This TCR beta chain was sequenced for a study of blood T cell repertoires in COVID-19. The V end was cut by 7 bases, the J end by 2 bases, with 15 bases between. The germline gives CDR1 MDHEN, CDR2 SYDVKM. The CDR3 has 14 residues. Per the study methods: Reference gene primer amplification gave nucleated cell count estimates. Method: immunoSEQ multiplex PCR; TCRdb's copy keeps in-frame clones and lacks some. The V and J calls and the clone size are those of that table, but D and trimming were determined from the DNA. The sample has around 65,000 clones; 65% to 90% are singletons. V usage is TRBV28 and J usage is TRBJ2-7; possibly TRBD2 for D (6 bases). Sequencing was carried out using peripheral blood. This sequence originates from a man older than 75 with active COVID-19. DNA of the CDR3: TGTGCCAGCACACTCGGGACTCTCCCCTACGAGCAGTACTTC. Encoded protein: CASTLGTLPYEQYF.